The 8 T cell receptor beta chains given below trace back to one sample, sequenced in a study of blood T cell repertoires in COVID-19. Libraries were prepared by immunoSEQ multiplex PCR; TCRdb keeps only in-frame clonotypes and omits some of them. The sample has some 340,000 clones, roughly 90% seen once. Sequencing was done on a sample of PBMCs or T cells enriched from blood (not recorded which). The receptors here all came from a woman aged 25-40 years who had been exposed to COVID-19.

This chain uses TRBV7-8 with TRBJ2-7; 8 bases are a match to TRBD1. Germline V gives CDR1 SGHVS, CDR2 FQNEAQ. J gave up 3 bases and V 5 bases, and 9 bases lay outside the gene matches. There are 15 residues in the CDR3. CDR3 sequence reads: CASSTDRGGSYEQYF. The DNA for the CDR3 is TGTGCCAGCAGCACCGACAGGGGAGGTAGCTACGAGCAGTACTTC.

The chain is built from TRBV24-1 and TRBJ1-2; D uncertain. The CDR3 totals 13 residues. Germline CDR1 reads KGHDR; CDR2 reads SFDVKD. With 2 bases removed from V and 6 bases from J, the gap between germline ends came to 9 bases. Written as DNA, the CDR3 is TGTGCCACCAGTGATTCCCCAGGAAATGGCTACACCTTC. Protein product: CATSDSPGNGYTF.

J is TRBJ1-1 and V is TRBV5-1; 9 bases line up with TRBD1. Trimming at V came to 0 bases and at J to 0 bases, leaving 3 bases not matched to a gene. The germline gives CDR1 SGHRS, CDR2 YFSETQ. The CDR3 contains 16 residues. DNA of the CDR3: TGCGCCAGCAGCTTGGCGGGGACAGGGATGAACACTGAAGCTTTCTTT. Its protein is CASSLAGTGMNTEAFF.

The chain combines TRBV7-8 with TRBJ1-2, with D possibly TRBD1 on 5 matching bases. The CDR3 runs to 14 residues. Trimming shortened V by 1 base and J by 2 bases, and 8 bases separated the two germline ends. CDR1 SGHVS and CDR2 FQNEAQ come from the germline V gene. CDR3 loop: CASSLEGHNYGYTF. The CDR3 DNA reads TGTGCCAGCAGCTTAGAGGGGCACAACTATGGCTACACCTTC.

The chain is built from TRBV10-2 and TRBJ1-3; 7 bases match TRBD1. The CDR3 covers 14 residues. The V gene's germline CDR1 is WSHSY and CDR2 SAAADI. The ends lost 5 bases at V and 0 bases at J; junction bases unmatched: 1. DNA of the CDR3: TGCGCCAGCAGTAGACAGGGCTCTGGAAACACCATATATTTT. Its translation: CASSRQGSGNTIYF.

V and J are TRBV6-6 and TRBJ2-1; the match to TRBD2 covers 7 bases. V shed 4 bases and J 7 bases; nucleotides not matched to a gene: 10. There are 15 residues in the CDR3. CDR1 is MNHNY, CDR2 SVGAGI, per germline (reference sequence). DNA of the CDR3: TGTGCCAGCAGTTCCTACGACACCGGGGGGAATGAGCAGTTCTTC. Amino acids: CASSSYDTGGNEQFF.

This chain links TRBV6-5 with TRBJ1-1; a weak D match, TRBD1 (6 bases). CDR1 is MNHEY and CDR2 is SVGAGI in the germline V gene. This CDR3 has 14 residues. V lost 8 bases, J lost 4 bases, and 17 bases lay in between. The CDR3 loop is CASVRPGVFTEAFF. CDR3 DNA: TGTGCCAGCGTTCGGCCAGGGGTTTTCACTGAAGCTTTCTTT.

The chain is built from TRBV5-1 and TRBJ1-2; D gene uncertain. This CDR3 comprises 13 residues. V was clipped by 6 bases and J by 8 bases, with 17 bases between them. Germline assignment: CDR1 SGHRS and CDR2 YFSETQ. The CDR3 region is CASTPFGKKGYTF. DNA for the CDR3: TGCGCCAGCACACCATTCGGGAAAAAAGGCTACACCTTC.